One TCR beta chain is described in this entry. The data were produced by immunoSEQ multiplex PCR, yet TCRdb's version contains in-frame clones alone and is incomplete. The sample carries 85,000 to 130,000 clones, about 91% recorded once. This entry belongs to a study of siplizumab effects on memory and regulatory T cells. There are 17 residues in the CDR3. Sequencing input: Tregs sorted from blood. This TCR derives from a human donor in good health. The chain links TRBV21-1 to TRBJ2-7. TRBV21-1 is deemed a pseudogene. DNA for the CDR3: TGTGCCAGCAGCAAAGGTCCACCCGAGAGAGGGGGAGGCGAGCAGTACTTC. Its translation: CASSKGPPERGGGEQYF.